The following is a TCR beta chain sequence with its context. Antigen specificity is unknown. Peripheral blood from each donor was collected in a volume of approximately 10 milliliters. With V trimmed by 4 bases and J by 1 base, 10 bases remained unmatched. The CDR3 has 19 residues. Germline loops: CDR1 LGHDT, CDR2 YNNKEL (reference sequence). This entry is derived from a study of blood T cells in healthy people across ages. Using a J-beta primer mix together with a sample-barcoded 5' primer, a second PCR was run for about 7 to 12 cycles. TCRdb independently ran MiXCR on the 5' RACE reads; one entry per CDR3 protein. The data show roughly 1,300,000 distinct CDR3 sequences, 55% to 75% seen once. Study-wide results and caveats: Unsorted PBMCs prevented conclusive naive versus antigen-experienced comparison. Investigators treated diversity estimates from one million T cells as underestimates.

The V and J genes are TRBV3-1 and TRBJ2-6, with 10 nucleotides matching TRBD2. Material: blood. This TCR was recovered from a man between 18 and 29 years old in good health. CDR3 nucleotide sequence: TGTGCCAGCAGCCCCATGGCCCAGACTAGCGGGTCTGGGGCCAACGTCCTGACTTTC. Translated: CASSPMAQTSGSGANVLTF.